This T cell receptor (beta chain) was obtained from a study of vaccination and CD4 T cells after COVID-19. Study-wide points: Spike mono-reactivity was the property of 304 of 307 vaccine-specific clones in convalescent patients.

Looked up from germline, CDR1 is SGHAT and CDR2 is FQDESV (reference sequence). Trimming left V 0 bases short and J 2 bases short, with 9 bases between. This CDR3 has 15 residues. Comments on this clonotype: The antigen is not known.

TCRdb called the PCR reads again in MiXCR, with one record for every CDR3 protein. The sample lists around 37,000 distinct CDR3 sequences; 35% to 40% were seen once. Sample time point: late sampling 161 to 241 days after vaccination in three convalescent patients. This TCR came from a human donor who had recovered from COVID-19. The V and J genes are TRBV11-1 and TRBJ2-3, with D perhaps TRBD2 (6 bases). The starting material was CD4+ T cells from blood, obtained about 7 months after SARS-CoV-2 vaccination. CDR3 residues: CASSLAGLVTDTQYF. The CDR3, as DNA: TGTGCCAGCAGCTTAGCGGGACTGGTCACAGATACGCAGTATTTT. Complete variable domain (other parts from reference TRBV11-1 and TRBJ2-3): EAEVAQSPRYKITEKSQAVAFWCDPISGHATLYWYRQILGQGPELLVQFQDESVVDDSQLPKDRFSAERLKGVDSTLKIQPAELGDSAMYLCASSLAGLVTDTQYFGPGTRLTVL.